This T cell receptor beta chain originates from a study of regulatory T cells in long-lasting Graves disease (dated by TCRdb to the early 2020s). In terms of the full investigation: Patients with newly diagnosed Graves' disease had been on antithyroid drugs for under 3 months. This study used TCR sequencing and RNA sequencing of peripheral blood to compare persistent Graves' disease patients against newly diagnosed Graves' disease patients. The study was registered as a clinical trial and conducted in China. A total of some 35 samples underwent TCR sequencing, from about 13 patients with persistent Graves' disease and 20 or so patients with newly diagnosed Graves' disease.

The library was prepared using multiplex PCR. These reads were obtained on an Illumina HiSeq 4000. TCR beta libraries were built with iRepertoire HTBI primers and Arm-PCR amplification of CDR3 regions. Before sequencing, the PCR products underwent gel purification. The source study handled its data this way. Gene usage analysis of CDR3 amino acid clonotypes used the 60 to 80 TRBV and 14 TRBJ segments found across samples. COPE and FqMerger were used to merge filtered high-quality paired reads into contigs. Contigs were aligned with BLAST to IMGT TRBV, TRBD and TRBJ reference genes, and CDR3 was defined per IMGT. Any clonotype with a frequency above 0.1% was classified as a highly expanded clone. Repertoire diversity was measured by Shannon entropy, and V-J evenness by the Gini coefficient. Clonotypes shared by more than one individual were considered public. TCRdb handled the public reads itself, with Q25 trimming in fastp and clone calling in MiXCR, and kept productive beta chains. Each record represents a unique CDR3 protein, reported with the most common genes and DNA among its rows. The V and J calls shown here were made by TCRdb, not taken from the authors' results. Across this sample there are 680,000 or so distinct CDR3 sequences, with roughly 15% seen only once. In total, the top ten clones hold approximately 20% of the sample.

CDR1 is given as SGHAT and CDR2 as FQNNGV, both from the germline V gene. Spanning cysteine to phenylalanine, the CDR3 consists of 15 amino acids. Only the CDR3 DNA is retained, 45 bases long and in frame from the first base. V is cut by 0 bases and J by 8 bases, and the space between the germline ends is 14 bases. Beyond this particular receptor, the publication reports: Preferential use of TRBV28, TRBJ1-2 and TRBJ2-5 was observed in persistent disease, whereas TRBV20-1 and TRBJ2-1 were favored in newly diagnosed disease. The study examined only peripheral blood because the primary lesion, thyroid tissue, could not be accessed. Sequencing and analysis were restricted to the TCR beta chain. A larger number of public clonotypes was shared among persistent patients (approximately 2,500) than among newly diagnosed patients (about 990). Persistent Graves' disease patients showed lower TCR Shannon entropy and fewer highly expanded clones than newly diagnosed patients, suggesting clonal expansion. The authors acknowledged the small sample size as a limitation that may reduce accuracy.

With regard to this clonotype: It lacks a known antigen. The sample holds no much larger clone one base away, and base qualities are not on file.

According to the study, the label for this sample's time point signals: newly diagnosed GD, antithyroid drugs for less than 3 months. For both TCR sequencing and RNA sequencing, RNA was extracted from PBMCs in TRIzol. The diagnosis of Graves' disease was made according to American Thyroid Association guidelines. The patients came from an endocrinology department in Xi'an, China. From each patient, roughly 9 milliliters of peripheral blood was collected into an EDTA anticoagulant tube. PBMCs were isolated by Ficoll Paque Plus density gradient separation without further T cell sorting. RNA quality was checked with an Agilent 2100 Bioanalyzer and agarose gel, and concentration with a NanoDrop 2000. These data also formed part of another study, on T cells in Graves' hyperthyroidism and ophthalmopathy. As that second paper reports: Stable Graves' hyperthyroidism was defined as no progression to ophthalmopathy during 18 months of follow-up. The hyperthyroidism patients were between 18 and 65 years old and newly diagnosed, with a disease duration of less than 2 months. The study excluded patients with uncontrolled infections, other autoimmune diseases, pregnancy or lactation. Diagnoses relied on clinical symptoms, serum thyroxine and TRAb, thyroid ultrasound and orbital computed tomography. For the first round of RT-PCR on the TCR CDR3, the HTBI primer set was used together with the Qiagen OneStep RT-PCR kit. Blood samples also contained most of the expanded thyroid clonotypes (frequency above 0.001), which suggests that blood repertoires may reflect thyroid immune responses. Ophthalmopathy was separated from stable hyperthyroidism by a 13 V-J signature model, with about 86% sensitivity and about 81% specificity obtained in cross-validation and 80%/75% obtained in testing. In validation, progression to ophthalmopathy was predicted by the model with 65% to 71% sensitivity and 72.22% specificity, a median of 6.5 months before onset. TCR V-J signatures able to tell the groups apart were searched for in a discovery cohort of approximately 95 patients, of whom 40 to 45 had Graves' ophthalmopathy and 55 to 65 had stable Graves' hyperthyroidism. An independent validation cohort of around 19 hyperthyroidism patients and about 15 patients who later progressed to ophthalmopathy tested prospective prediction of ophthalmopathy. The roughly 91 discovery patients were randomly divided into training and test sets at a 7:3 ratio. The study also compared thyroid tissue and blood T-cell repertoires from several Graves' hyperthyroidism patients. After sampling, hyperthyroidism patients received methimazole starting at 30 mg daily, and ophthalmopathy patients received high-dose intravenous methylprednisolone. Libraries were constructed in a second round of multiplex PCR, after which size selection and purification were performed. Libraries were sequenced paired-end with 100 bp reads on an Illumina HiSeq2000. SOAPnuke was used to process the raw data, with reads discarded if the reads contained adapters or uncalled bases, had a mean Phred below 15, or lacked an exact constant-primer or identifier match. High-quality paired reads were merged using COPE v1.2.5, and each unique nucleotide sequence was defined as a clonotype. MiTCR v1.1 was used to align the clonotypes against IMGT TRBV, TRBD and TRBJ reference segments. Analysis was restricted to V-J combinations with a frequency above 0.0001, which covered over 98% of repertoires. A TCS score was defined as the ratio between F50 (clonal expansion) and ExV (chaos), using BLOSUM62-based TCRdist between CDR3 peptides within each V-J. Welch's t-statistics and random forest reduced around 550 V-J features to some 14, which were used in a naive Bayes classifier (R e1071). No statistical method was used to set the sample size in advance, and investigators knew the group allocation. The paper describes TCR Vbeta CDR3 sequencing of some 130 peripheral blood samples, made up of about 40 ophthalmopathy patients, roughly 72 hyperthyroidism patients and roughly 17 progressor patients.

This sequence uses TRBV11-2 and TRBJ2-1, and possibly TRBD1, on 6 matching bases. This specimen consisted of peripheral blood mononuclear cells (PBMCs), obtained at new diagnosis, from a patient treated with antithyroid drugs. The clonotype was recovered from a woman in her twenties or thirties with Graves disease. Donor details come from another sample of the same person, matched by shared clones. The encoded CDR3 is CASSLEGRGWDEQFF. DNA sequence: TGTGCCAGCAGCTTAGAGGGTAGGGGGTGGGATGAGCAGTTCTTC.